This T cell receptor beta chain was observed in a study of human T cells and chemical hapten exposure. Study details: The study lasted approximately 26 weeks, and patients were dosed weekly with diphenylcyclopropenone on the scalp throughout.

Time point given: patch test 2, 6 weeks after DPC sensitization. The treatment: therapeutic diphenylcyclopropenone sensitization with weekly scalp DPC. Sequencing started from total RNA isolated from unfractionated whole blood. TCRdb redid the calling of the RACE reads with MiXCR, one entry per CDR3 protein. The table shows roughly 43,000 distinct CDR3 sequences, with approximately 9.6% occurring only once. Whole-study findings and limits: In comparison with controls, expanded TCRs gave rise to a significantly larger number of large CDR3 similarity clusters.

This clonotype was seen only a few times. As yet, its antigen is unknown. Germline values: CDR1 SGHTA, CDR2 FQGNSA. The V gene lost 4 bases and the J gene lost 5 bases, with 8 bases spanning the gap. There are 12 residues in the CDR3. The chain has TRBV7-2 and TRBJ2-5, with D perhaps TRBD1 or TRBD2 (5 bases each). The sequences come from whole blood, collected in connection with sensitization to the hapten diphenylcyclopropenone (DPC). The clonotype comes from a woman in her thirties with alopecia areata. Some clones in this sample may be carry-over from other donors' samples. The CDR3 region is CASSWDGETQYF. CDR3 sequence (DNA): TGTGCCAGCAGCTGGGACGGGGAGACCCAGTACTTC.